A single sample gave rise to the 26 T cell receptor beta chains below, sequenced in a study of T cell responses to AZD1222 COVID-19 vaccine. Sequencing used immunoSEQ multiplex PCR; TCRdb keeps in-frame clones, though not all of them. The sample gives some 130,000 clones, around nine tenths of which show up once; approximately 2.4% is in the top ten. Sample: peripheral blood, taken on day 0 of AZD1222 vaccination. The receptor set was obtained from an adult in good health.

The rearrangement links TRBV6-2 or TRBV6-3 to TRBJ1-1, with D unresolved. This CDR3 has 15 residues. The ends were cut back, 5 bases at V and 6 bases at J, with 19 bases in the middle. The V gene's germline CDR1 is MNHEY and CDR2 SVGEGT. The CDR3 DNA follows: TGTGCCAGCAGTCTGACCCCCGGGCCTGGCGCTGAAGCTTTCTTT. Its translation is CASSLTPGPGAEAFF.

V usage is TRBV14 and J usage is TRBJ1-1; TRBD1 might be the D (5 bases). This CDR3 has 16 residues. Germline-derived CDR1 and CDR2 are SGHDN and FVKESK. V lost 4 bases, J lost 3 bases, and 18 bases lay in between. CDR3 nucleotides: TGTGCCAGCAGCCCCCTCTCCGACGGGGGATACACTGAAGCTTTCTTT. It is translated as CASSPLSDGGYTEAFF.

About this clone: Distinct nucleotide sequences in the sample also encode this CDR3. V is TRBV7-2 and J is TRBJ2-3, with 9 bases that match TRBD2. Per germline, CDR1 SGHTA and CDR2 FQGNSA. There are 15 residues in the CDR3. The ends lost 2 bases at V and 2 bases at J; junction bases unmatched: 2. The CDR3 DNA follows: TGTGCCAGCAGCTTACTAGCGGGGTCCACAGATACGCAGTATTTT. It yields the protein CASSLLAGSTDTQYF.

This rearrangement joins TRBV2 to TRBJ1-2, with D unclear. Germline V lookup: CDR1 SNHLY, CDR2 FYNNEI. The V gene lost 7 bases and the J gene lost 9 bases, with 12 bases spanning the gap. The CDR3 is 11 amino acids. CDR3 in amino acids: CASIDGRSYTF. The CDR3 DNA reads TGTGCCAGCATTGACGGCAGAAGCTACACCTTC.

The chain joins TRBV3-1 (or the pseudogene TRBV3-2) to TRBJ1-5; tentatively, D is TRBD1 (5 bases). The CDR3 is 17 residues long. Germline CDR1 is LGHDT and CDR2 is YNNKEL (reference sequence). The germline V and J ends were trimmed by 0 bases and 0 bases, with 12 bases remaining between them. As DNA, the CDR3 is TGTGCCAGCAGCCAAGACGCTGGGGGGTATAGCAATCAGCCCCAGCATTTT. This gives the protein CASSQDAGGYSNQPQHF.

The chain employs TRBV28 and TRBJ1-4, with D perhaps matching TRBD1 (6 bases). The CDR3 has 12 amino acids. In germline, CDR1 is MDHEN, CDR2 SYDVKM. The germline V and J ends were trimmed by 6 bases and 14 bases, with 16 bases remaining between them. The CDR3 loop reads CASSPEQGRLFF. CDR3 coding DNA: TGTGCCAGCAGCCCCGAACAGGGTCGTCTGTTTTTT.

This clone was picked up one time. V is TRBV11-1 and J is TRBJ2-7; possibly TRBD2 for D (5 bases). Trimming left V 5 bases short and J 6 bases short, with 11 bases between. This CDR3 spans 12 amino acids. Germline assignment: CDR1 SGHAT and CDR2 FQDESV (reference sequence). The DNA of the CDR3 is TGTGCCAGCAGCCCAGGAGGAGGCGAGCAGTACTTC. It specifies CASSPGGGEQYF.

This CDR3 is CASSSDSTPSYEQYF. For the CDR3, the DNA is TGCGCCAGCAGCTCGGACTCAACCCCCTCCTACGAGCAGTACTTC. The chain links TRBV5-1 to TRBJ2-7, with a possible D match to TRBD2 (5 bases). The CDR3 consists of 15 residues. CDR1 SGHRS and CDR2 YFSETQ come from the germline V gene. Between the trimmed V and J ends, which lost 3 bases and 0 bases, there was a span of 13 bases.

The chain employs TRBV24-1 and TRBJ2-7; 8 bases line up with TRBD1. The germline gives CDR1 KGHDR, CDR2 SFDVKD. The CDR3 contains 14 residues. The junction had 6 bases not matched to a gene; V was cut back by 4 bases and J by 5 bases. The CDR3 DNA sequence: TGTGCCACCAGTGACCCAGGGGGCACGGACGAGCAGTACTTC. This sequence encodes CATSDPGGTDEQYF.

On this clone: Within the sample, other DNA sequences also encode this same CDR3. The chain is built from TRBV28 and TRBJ2-7; a weak D match, TRBD2 (5 bases). Per germline, CDR1 MDHEN and CDR2 SYDVKM. Trimming left V 5 bases short and J 1 base short, with 18 bases between. The CDR3 totals 16 residues. This CDR3 reads CASSPYTTGKSYEQYF. Written as DNA, the CDR3 is TGTGCCAGCAGTCCATACACCACGGGGAAATCCTACGAGCAGTACTTC.

The chain couples TRBV11-2 to TRBJ1-1, with 8 bases lining up with TRBD1. The CDR3 extends over 15 amino acids. V gave up 5 bases and J gave up 6 bases; unmatched junction bases: 11. Germline assignment: CDR1 SGHAT and CDR2 FQNNGV. The CDR3 DNA reads as TGTGCCAGCAGCGACGGACAGGGACGGGGCGCTGAAGCTTTCTTT. Its protein is CASSDGQGRGAEAFF.

This clone showed up just once. This rearrangement joins TRBV9 to TRBJ2-1, with 9 nucleotides matching TRBD2. Unmatched junction bases numbered 9, after V lost 3 bases and J lost 8 bases. CDR1 is SGDLS, CDR2 YYNGEE, per germline. The CDR3 length is 15 residues. The CDR3 DNA reads as TGTGCCAGCAGCGCATTGACTAGCGGAAGAGATGAGCAGTTCTTC. Its translation is CASSALTSGRDEQFF.

V usage is TRBV27 and J usage is TRBJ1-1, with 8 bases lining up with TRBD1. Germline trimming cut 6 bases from V and 0 bases from J; bases unmatched to any gene: 6. CDR1 MNHEY and CDR2 SMNVEV come from the germline V gene (reference sequence). The length of the CDR3 is 15 residues. The CDR3 sequence: CASRLSTGVNTEAFF. The CDR3 bases are TGTGCCAGCAGACTTTCGACAGGGGTGAACACTGAAGCTTTCTTT.

The chain employs TRBV3-1 (or the pseudogene TRBV3-2) and TRBJ1-1, with a possible D match to TRBD1 (6 bases). The CDR3 sequence is 13 residues long. V was shortened by 6 bases and J by 2 bases, with 10 bases between the two germline ends. Germline CDR1 reads LGHDT; CDR2 reads YNNKEL (reference sequence). CDR3 nucleotides: TGTGCCAGCAGGTTGACAGGTAACACTGAAGCTTTCTTT. It specifies CASRLTGNTEAFF.

The chain joins TRBV19 to TRBJ2-3, with D possibly TRBD1 on 5 matching bases. Per the germline V gene, CDR1 is LNHDA and CDR2 is SQIVND (reference sequence). This CDR3 spans 15 amino acids. The V end lost 1 base, the J end lost 0 bases, and 8 bases lay between the germline ends. The CDR3 region has the DNA TGTGCCAGTAGTATAGTTCACAGGAGCACAGATACGCAGTATTTT. It translates to CASSIVHRSTDTQYF.

The chain links TRBV7-2 to TRBJ1-5; D gene unclear. The CDR3 contains 14 residues. Trimming cost V 5 bases and J 4 bases, with 12 bases left between them. Per germline, CDR1 SGHTA and CDR2 FQGNSA. The CDR3 is CASSPSGGNQPQHF. DNA of the CDR3: TGTGCCAGCAGCCCCTCGGGTGGTAATCAGCCCCAGCATTTT.

The rearrangement links TRBV7-9 to TRBJ1-2, with D perhaps matching TRBD1 (5 bases). This CDR3 is built from 14 residues. Trimming cost V 7 bases and J 1 base, with 13 bases left between them. Germline CDR1 is SEHNR and CDR2 is FQNEAQ (reference sequence). The CDR3 sequence is CASTRGIDNYGYTF. The CDR3 bases are TGTGCCAGCACCCGGGGGATTGATAACTATGGCTACACCTTC.

The sample holds a few counts of this clone. This rearrangement joins TRBV18 to TRBJ1-1; TRBD1 is a possible D gene (6 bases). V lost 2 bases and J 1 base, leaving 14 bases between the germline ends. This CDR3 contains 16 residues. Germline V gene sequence: CDR1 KGHSH, CDR2 LQKENI. CDR3 in amino acids: CASSPVSGQWNTEAFF. The CDR3 nucleotides are TGTGCCAGCTCACCAGTATCCGGACAGTGGAACACTGAAGCTTTCTTT. Full variable domain (outside the CDR3, taken from reference TRBV18 and TRBJ1-1): NAGVMQNPRHLVRRRGQEARLRCSPMKGHSHVYWYRQLPEEGLKFMVYLQKENIIDESGMPKERFSAEFPKEGPSILRIQQVVRGDSAAYFCASSPVSGQWNTEAFFGQGTRLTVV.

The gene calls are TRBV2 and TRBJ2-3; 10 bases align to TRBD2. Germline CDR1 reads SNHLY; CDR2 reads FYNNEI. V lost 6 bases to trimming and J lost 3 bases; unmatched junction nucleotides: 9. The CDR3 sequence is 16 residues long. CDR3 in DNA: TGTGCCAGCAGGGTTAGCGGGGGGCGCGGGACAGATACGCAGTATTTT. Translation gives CASRVSGGRGTDTQYF.

This clone was detected a few times. The rearrangement links TRBV28 to TRBJ1-1; 8 bases are shared with TRBD1. The CDR3 totals 14 residues. Germline V gene data show CDR1 as MDHEN and CDR2 as SYDVKM. Losses at the gene ends were 5 bases for V and 5 bases for J; bases not matched to a gene: 7. CDR3 residues: CASSPPGGWTEAFF. The CDR3 DNA sequence: TGTGCCAGCAGTCCCCCAGGGGGCTGGACTGAAGCTTTCTTT.

The chain employs TRBV9 and TRBJ2-2, with TRBD1 matching 9 bases. Germline lookup yields CDR1 SGDLS and CDR2 YYNGEE. This CDR3 has 17 amino acids. The J segment lost 3 bases and the V segment lost 1 base, leaving 7 bases of the junction unmatched. The CDR3 DNA sequence: TGTGCCAGCAGCGTAACGGACAGGGGAATGCACACCGGGGAGCTGTTTTTT. Its translation: CASSVTDRGMHTGELFF. The variable domain in full, with the rest retrieved from reference TRBV9 and TRBJ2-2, is DSGVTQTPKHLITATGQRVTLRCSPRSGDLSVYWYQQSLDQGLQFLIQYYNGEERAKGNILERFSAQQFPDLHSELNLSSLELGDSALYFCASSVTDRGMHTGELFFGEGSRLTVL.

This sequence joins TRBV7-2 and TRBJ1-5; D may be TRBD1 (5 bases). The CDR3 is 15 residues long. The germline gives CDR1 SGHTA, CDR2 FQGNSA. The V gene lost 5 bases and the J gene lost 0 bases, with 11 bases spanning the gap. The CDR3 here is CASSLDSSSNQPQHF. The CDR3 DNA reads as TGTGCCAGCAGCCTTGACAGTTCTAGCAATCAGCCCCAGCATTTT.

The V and J genes are TRBV6-5 and TRBJ1-5; a weak D match, TRBD1 (6 bases). Germline V CDR1 and CDR2: MNHEY, SVGAGI. The CDR3 runs to 15 residues. V was shortened by 2 bases and J by 3 bases, with 11 bases between the two germline ends. CDR3 in DNA: TGTGCCAGCAGTTACGGCACAGGGTTCAATCAGCCCCAGCATTTT. Translation gives CASSYGTGFNQPQHF.

The chain couples TRBV5-1 to TRBJ2-3; no clear D. This CDR3 contains 14 residues. Germline V lookup: CDR1 SGHRS, CDR2 YFSETQ. The V end was cut by 0 bases, the J end by 3 bases, with 8 bases between. The CDR3: CASSLEARTDTQYF. The CDR3 region has the DNA TGCGCCAGCAGCTTGGAGGCGAGGACAGATACGCAGTATTTT.

The genes are TRBV28 and TRBJ2-7; TRBD1 is a possible D gene (6 bases). V was pared by 5 bases and J by 4 bases, with 15 bases between. This CDR3 comprises 14 residues. Germline lookup yields CDR1 MDHEN and CDR2 SYDVKM. The CDR3 nucleotides read TGTGCCAGCAGTCGAGACAAAACAGGGTACGAGCAGTACTTC. As protein: CASSRDKTGYEQYF. Complete variable domain (other parts from reference TRBV28 and TRBJ2-7): DVKVTQSSRYLVKRTGEKVFLECVQDMDHENMFWYRQDPGLGLRLIYFSYDVKMKEKGDIPEGYSVSREKKERFSLILESASTNQTSMYLCASSRDKTGYEQYFGPGTRLTVT.

V usage is TRBV2 and J usage is TRBJ1-5; TRBD1 might be the D (5 bases). Trimming removed 5 bases at V and 7 bases at J, with 21 bases between. The CDR3 is 16 amino acids. CDR1 and CDR2 (germline): SNHLY, FYNNEI. CDR3 loop: CASSTQMPGVGQPQHF. The DNA for the CDR3 is TGTGCCAGCAGTACCCAGATGCCGGGGGTGGGCCAGCCCCAGCATTTT.